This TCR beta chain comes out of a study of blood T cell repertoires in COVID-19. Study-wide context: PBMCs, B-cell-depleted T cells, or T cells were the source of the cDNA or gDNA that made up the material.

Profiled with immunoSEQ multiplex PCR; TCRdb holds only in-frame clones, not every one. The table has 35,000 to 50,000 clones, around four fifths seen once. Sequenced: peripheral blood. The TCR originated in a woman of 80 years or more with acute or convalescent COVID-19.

The CDR3 here is CASSPVGTLYNSPLHF. In DNA form, the CDR3 reads TGTGCCAGCAGCCCTGTGGGCACTTTGTATAATTCACCCCTCCACTTT. The chain joins TRBV5-5 to TRBJ1-6; unclear D gene. The CDR3 spans 16 residues. Trimming removed 4 bases at V and 4 bases at J, with 15 bases between. Germline CDR1 is SGHKS and CDR2 is YYEKEE (reference sequence).